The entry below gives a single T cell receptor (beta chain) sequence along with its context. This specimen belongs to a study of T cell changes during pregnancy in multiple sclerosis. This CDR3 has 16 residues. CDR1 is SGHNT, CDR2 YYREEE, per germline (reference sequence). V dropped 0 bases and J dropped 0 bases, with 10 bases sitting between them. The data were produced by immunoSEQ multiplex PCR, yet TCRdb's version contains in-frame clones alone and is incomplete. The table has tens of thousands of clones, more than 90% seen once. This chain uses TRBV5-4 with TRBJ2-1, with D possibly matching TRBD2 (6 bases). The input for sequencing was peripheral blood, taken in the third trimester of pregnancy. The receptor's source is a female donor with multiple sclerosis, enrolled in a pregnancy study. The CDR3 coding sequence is TGTGCCAGCAGCTTGGCTCTAGCGCTCTCCTACAATGAGCAGTTCTTC. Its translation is CASSLALALSYNEQFF.